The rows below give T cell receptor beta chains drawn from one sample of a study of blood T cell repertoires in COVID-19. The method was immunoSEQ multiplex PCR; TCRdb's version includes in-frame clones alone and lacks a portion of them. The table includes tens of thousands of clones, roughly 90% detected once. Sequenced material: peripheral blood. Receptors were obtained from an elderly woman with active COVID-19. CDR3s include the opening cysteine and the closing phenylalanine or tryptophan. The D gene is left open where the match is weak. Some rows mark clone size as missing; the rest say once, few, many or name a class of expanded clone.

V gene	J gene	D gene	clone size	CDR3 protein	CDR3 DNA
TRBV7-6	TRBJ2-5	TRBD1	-	CASSLGTGTGRRETQYF	TGTGCCAGCAGTTTAGGCACCGGGACAGGGAGACGGGAGACCCAGTACTTC
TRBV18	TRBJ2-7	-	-	CASSPDSSYEQYF	TGTGCCAGCTCACCGGACAGCTCCTACGAGCAGTACTTC
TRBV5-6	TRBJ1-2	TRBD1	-	CASSLRDREGYTF	TGTGCCAGCAGCTTGAGGGACAGAGAGGGCTACACCTTC
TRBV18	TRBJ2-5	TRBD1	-	CASPKTDRGRGETQYF	TGTGCCAGCCCCAAAACGGACAGGGGGCGAGGGGAGACCCAGTACTTC
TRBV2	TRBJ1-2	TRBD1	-	CASTDRGKDYGYTF	TGTGCCAGCACAGACAGGGGAAAGGACTATGGCTACACCTTC
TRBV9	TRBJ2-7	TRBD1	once	CASSGGQGTYEQYF	TGTGCCAGCAGCGGGGGACAGGGGACATACGAGCAGTACTTC
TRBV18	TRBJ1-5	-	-	CASSPELNQPQHF	TGTGCCAGCTCACCAGAGCTCAATCAGCCCCAGCATTTT
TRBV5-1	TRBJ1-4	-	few	CASSSGQSGGRGEKLFF	TGCGCCAGCAGCTCAGGCCAGTCGGGGGGCCGGGGCGAAAAACTGTTTTTT
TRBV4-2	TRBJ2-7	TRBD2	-	CASSQDGGGEQYF	TGTGCCAGCAGCCAAGATGGCGGGGGCGAGCAGTACTTC
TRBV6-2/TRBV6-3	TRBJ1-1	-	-	CASSYARGALNTEAFF	TGTGCCAGCAGTTACGCCCGGGGGGCACTGAACACTGAAGCTTTCTTT
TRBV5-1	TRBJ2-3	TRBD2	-	CASSQRTSGGARPNTQYF	TGCGCCAGCAGCCAACGGACTAGCGGGGGAGCCAGGCCCAATACGCAGTATTTT
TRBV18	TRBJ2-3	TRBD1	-	CASYTPQGLSTDTQYF	TGTGCCAGCTACACCCCACAGGGGTTAAGCACAGATACGCAGTATTTT
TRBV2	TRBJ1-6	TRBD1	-	CASSGSGDRAYNSPLHF	TGTGCCAGCAGTGGGTCAGGGGACAGAGCCTATAATTCACCCCTCCACTTT
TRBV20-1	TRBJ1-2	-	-	CSARAYGYTF	TGCAGTGCTAGGGCCTATGGCTACACCTTC
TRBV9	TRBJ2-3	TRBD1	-	CASSVTGQGASGTQYF	TGTGCCAGCAGCGTAACGGGACAGGGGGCTTCGGGTACGCAGTATTTT
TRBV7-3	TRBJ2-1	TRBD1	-	CASSLNGQGAYNEQFF	TGTGCCAGCAGCTTAAATGGGCAGGGGGCCTACAATGAGCAGTTCTTC
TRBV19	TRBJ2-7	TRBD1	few	CASSAGQGGYEQYF	TGTGCCAGTAGTGCGGGACAGGGGGGCTACGAGCAGTACTTC
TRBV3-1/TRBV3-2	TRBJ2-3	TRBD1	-	CASSQTGGKGDTQYF	TGTGCCAGCAGCCAAACAGGGGGCAAAGGAGATACGCAGTATTTT
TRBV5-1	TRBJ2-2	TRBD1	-	CASSPGDRDTGELFF	TGCGCCAGCAGCCCAGGGGACAGGGACACCGGGGAGCTGTTTTTT
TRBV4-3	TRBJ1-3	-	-	CASSQDASVSGNTIYF	TGCGCCAGCAGCCAAGATGCGTCGGTCTCTGGAAACACCATATATTTT
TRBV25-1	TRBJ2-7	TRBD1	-	CASSDVGTVYEQYF	TGTGCCAGCAGTGATGTGGGGACAGTATACGAGCAGTACTTC
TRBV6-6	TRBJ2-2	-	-	CASSSPRGIGTGELFF	TGTGCCAGCAGCTCCCCCCGGGGTATCGGCACCGGGGAGCTGTTTTTT
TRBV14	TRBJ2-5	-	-	CASSQGRGETQYF	TGTGCCAGCAGCCAAGGACGGGGAGAGACCCAGTACTTC
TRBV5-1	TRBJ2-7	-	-	CASSPWGREQYF	TGCGCCAGCAGCCCGTGGGGCCGCGAGCAGTACTTC
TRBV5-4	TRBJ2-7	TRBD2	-	CASSLGSGGDEQYF	TGTGCCAGCAGCTTGGGTAGCGGGGGGGACGAGCAGTACTTC
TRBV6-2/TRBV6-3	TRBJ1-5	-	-	CASSGTNNQPQHF	TGTGCCAGCAGTGGGACAAACAATCAGCCCCAGCATTTT
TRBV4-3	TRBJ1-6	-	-	CASSQDNGVSYNSPLHF	TGCGCCAGCAGCCAAGATAACGGAGTCTCCTATAATTCACCCCTCCACTTT
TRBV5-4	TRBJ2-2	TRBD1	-	CASSSPGTGGNTGELFF	TGTGCCAGCAGCAGCCCCGGGACAGGGGGTAACACCGGGGAGCTGTTTTTT
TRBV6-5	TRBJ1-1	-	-	CASKDDMRDAEAFF	TGTGCCAGCAAGGACGACATGAGGGATGCTGAAGCTTTCTTT
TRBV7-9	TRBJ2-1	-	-	CASSFQGFEQFF	TGTGCCAGCAGCTTCCAGGGCTTTGAGCAGTTCTTC
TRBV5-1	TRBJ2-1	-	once	CASRADSNNEQFF	TGCGCCAGCAGGGCCGACAGCAACAATGAGCAGTTCTTC
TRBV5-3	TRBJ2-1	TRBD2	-	CARSLRAGGPLGNEQFF	TGTGCCAGAAGCTTGCGGGCGGGGGGGCCGTTGGGAAATGAGCAGTTCTTC
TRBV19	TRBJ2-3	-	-	CASSIGVTRTDTQYF	TGTGCCAGTAGTATAGGGGTGACACGGACAGATACGCAGTATTTT
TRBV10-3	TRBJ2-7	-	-	CATKTTYEQYF	TGTGCCACCAAAACTACCTACGAGCAGTACTTC
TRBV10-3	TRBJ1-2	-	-	CAISESVRNYGYTF	TGTGCCATCAGTGAGTCAGTCCGGAACTATGGCTACACCTTC
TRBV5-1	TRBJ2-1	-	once	CASNYGPETASYNEQFF	TGCGCCAGCAACTACGGCCCCGAGACAGCCTCCTACAATGAGCAGTTCTTC
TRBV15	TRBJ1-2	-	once	CATSGGGYGYTF	TGTGCCACCAGCGGGGGGGGCTATGGCTACACCTTC
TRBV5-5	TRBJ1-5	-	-	CASSLYIGRDSNQPQHF	TGTGCCAGCAGCTTGTATATCGGCAGGGATAGCAATCAGCCCCAGCATTTT
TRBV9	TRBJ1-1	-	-	CASSPGLLDTEAFF	TGTGCCAGCAGCCCCGGACTCCTCGACACTGAAGCTTTCTTT
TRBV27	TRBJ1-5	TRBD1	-	CASSPRQGQGYQPQHF	TGTGCCAGCAGTCCCAGGCAGGGACAGGGGTATCAGCCCCAGCATTTT
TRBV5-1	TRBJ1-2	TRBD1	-	CASGLDRGIYGYTF	TGCGCCAGCGGACTGGACAGGGGAATCTATGGCTACACCTTC
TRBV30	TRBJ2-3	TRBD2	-	CAWSALAGETDTQYF	TGTGCCTGGAGTGCTCTAGCGGGGGAAACAGATACGCAGTATTTT
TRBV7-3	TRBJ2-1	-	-	CASSSQRASSYNEQFF	TGTGCCAGCAGCTCCCAGCGGGCTAGCTCCTACAATGAGCAGTTCTTC
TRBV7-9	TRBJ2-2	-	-	CASSLGPQTGRFHTGELFF	TGTGCCAGCAGCTTAGGACCCCAGACAGGGAGGTTTCACACCGGGGAGCTGTTTTTT
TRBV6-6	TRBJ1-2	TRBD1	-	CASRDTTGTGYGYTF	TGTGCCAGCAGGGACACCACCGGGACAGGGTATGGCTACACCTTC
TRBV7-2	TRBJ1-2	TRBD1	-	CASSPEVGTGVGYTF	TGTGCCAGCAGCCCCGAGGTCGGGACAGGGGTTGGCTACACCTTC
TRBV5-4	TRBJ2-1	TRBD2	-	CASSRGLAGPNEQFF	TGTGCCAGCAGCCGCGGACTAGCGGGGCCCAATGAGCAGTTCTTC
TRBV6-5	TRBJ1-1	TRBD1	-	CASGDRGDTEAFF	TGTGCCAGTGGAGACAGGGGAGACACTGAAGCTTTCTTT